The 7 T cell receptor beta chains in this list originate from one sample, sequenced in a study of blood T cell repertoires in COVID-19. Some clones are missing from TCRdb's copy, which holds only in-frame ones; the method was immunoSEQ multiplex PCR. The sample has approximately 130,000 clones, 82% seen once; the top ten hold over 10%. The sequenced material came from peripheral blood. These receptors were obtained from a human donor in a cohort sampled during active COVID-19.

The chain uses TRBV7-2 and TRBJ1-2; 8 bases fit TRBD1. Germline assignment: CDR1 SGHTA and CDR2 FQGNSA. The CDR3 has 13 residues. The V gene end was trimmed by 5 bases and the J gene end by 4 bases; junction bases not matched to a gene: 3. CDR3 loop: CASSPGQAYGYTF. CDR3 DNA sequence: TGTGCCAGCAGCCCGGGACAGGCCTATGGCTACACCTTC.

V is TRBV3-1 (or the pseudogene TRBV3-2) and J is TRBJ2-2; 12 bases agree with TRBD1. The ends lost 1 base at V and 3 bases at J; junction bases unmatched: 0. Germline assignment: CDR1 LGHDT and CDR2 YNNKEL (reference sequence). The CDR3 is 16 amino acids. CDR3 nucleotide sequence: TGTGCCAGCAGCCAAGGGGACAGGGGGCACACCGGGGAGCTGTTTTTT. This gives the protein CASSQGDRGHTGELFF.

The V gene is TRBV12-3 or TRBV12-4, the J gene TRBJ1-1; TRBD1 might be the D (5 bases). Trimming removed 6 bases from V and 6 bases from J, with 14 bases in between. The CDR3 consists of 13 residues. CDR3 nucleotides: TGTGCCAGCAGCCTGTGGAGGGGCCCTGAAGCTTTCTTT. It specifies CASSLWRGPEAFF.

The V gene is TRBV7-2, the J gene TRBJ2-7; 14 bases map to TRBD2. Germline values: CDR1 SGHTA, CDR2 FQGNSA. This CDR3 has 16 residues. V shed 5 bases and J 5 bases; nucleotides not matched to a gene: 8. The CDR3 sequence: CASSPWTSGGPNEQYF. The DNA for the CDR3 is TGTGCCAGCAGCCCCTGGACTAGCGGGGGGCCTAACGAGCAGTACTTC.

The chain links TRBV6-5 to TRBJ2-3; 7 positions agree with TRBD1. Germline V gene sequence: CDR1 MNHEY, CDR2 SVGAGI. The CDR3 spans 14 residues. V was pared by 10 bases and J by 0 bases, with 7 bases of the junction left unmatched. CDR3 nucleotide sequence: TGTGCCACTAAGACAGGGTCCAGCACAGATACGCAGTATTTT. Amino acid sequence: CATKTGSSTDTQYF.

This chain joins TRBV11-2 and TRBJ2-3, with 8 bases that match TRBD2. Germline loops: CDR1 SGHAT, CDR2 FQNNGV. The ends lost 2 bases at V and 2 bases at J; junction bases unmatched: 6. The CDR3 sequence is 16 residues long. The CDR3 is CASSLNSGGSTDTQYF. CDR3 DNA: TGTGCCAGCAGCTTAAACAGCGGGGGATCCACAGATACGCAGTATTTT.

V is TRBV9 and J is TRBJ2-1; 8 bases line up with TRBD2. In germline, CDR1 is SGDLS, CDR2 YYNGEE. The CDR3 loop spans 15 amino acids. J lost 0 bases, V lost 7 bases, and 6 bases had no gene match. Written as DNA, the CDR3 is TGTGCCAGCTCCTTAGCGGGGAGCTCCTACAATGAGCAGTTCTTC. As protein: CASSLAGSSYNEQFF.